Following are 32 T cell receptor beta chains from one sample sequenced in a study of T cells in Graves' hyperthyroidism and ophthalmopathy. Template material for amplifying TCR beta CDR3 regions consisted of RNA transcripts. During a first-round RT-PCR of the TCR CDR3, the HTBI primer set was used. MiXCR was run by TCRdb on the multiplex PCR reads, yielding one entry per CDR3 protein. This table holds about 500,000 distinct CDR3 sequences, roughly a sixth found once. The sequenced sample consisted of blood. These receptor sequences come from a woman aged 18-30 years with Graves' hyperthyroidism.

This clonotype was picked up many times. The chain is built from TRBV6-2 or TRBV6-3 and TRBJ1-5, with D unclear. Trimming left V 1 base short and J 11 bases short, with 9 bases between. This CDR3 is 12 amino acids long. CDR1 MNHEY and CDR2 SVGEGT come from the germline V gene. CDR3 nucleotide sequence: TGTGCCAGCAGTTACTTGAGTACAGCCCAGCATTTT. This gives the protein CASSYLSTAQHF.

A few counts support this clonotype. V and J are TRBV7-9 and TRBJ2-1; 11 nucleotides match TRBD2. Germline V gene data show CDR1 as SEHNR and CDR2 as FQNEAQ (reference sequence). V lost 5 bases, J lost 8 bases, and 14 bases stayed unmatched. The CDR3 is 17 residues long. The DNA for the CDR3 is TGTGCCAGCAGCAGCCGCGGGGGACTAGCGGTAAACGATGAGCAGTTCTTC. This codes for CASSSRGGLAVNDEQFF.

This clonotype was seen many times. The genes are TRBV2 and TRBJ2-3; perhaps D is TRBD1 or TRBD2 (5 bases each). This CDR3 comprises 14 residues. Germline loops: CDR1 SNHLY, CDR2 FYNNEI. Trimming removed 1 base at V and 8 bases at J, with 13 bases between. CDR3 sequence reads: CASSEGLGRGTQYF. CDR3 nucleotide sequence: TGTGCCAGCAGTGAAGGTCTGGGACGGGGTACGCAGTATTTT. The whole variable domain, remainder taken from reference TRBV2 and TRBJ2-3, is EPEVTQTPSHQVTQMGQEVILRCVPISNHLYFYWYRQILGQKVEFLVSFYNNEISEKSEIFDDQFSVERPDGSNFTLKIRSTKLEDSAMYFCASSEGLGRGTQYFGPGTRLTVL.

This clonotype was observed a handful of times. The CDR3, as DNA: TGTGCCAGCACGGGTAGCGGGGGCTCCGGTTCAGATACGCAGTATTTT. Translating gives CASTGSGGSGSDTQYF. The chain uses TRBV6-5 and TRBJ2-3; 9 bases align to TRBD2. The germline CDR1 and CDR2 sequences are MNHEY and SVGAGI. The J segment lost 4 bases and the V segment lost 7 bases, leaving 12 bases of the junction unmatched. CDR3 length equals 16 residues.

The genes are TRBV7-8 and TRBJ2-1, with D unresolved. This CDR3 is 13 amino acids long. Germline values: CDR1 SGHVS, CDR2 FQNEAQ. Trimming left V 5 bases short and J 7 bases short, with 12 bases between. This CDR3 is CASSSYLWNEQFF. Here the CDR3 DNA reads TGTGCCAGCAGCAGCTATTTGTGGAATGAGCAGTTCTTC.

This clonotype was detected many times. The J gene is TRBJ2-5, the V gene TRBV29-1; D is uncertain. The V gene lost 1 base and the J gene lost 1 base, with 7 bases spanning the gap. Germline lookup yields CDR1 SQVTM and CDR2 ANQGSEA. This CDR3 region has 13 residues. DNA of the CDR3: TGCAGCGTTGAAGGGCAGCCCCAAGAGACCCAGTACTTC. This sequence encodes CSVEGQPQETQYF.

Ten or more counts support this clonotype. The chain is built from TRBV20-1 and TRBJ1-2, with 7 nucleotides matching TRBD1. CDR3 length: 14 residues. J gave up 1 base and V 8 bases, and 10 bases lay outside the gene matches. Per the germline V gene, CDR1 is DFQATT and CDR2 is SNEGSKA (reference sequence). CDR3 DNA: TGCAGTCACGATGGGACAGCCCTTAACTATGGCTACACCTTC. It is translated as CSHDGTALNYGYTF.

This clonotype was seen more than once but under ten times. The rearrangement links TRBV3-1 to TRBJ1-2; tentative D call: TRBD1 (5 bases). The V end was cut by 1 base, the J end by 7 bases, with 13 bases between. CDR3 length: 14 residues. The germline V gene has CDR1 LGHDT and CDR2 YNNKEL (reference sequence). DNA of the CDR3: TGTGCCAGCAGCCAAGGGCTATACAGGAGTGGCTACACCTTC. Its protein product is CASSQGLYRSGYTF.

This clonotype showed up many times. The V call is TRBV10-3, the J call TRBJ1-1, with D maybe TRBD1 (5 bases). Germline loops: CDR1 ENHRY, CDR2 SYGVKD. With 6 bases removed from V and 1 base from J, the gap between germline ends came to 12 bases. This CDR3 spans 14 amino acids. CDR3 in amino acids: CAISRKQENTEAFF. For the CDR3, the DNA is TGTGCCATCAGCCGAAAACAGGAGAACACTGAAGCTTTCTTT.

This CDR3 reads CASSTAGLAEYNEQFF. CDR3 sequence (DNA): TGTGCCAGCAGCACTGCGGGACTAGCGGAATACAATGAGCAGTTCTTC. This chain uses TRBV7-8 with TRBJ2-1; 11 positions match TRBD2. The CDR3 extends over 16 amino acids. CDR1 SGHVS and CDR2 FQNEAQ come from the germline V gene. V gave up 5 bases and J gave up 4 bases; unmatched junction bases: 7.

The table lists this clonotype with many counts. The V gene is TRBV30, the J gene TRBJ1-5; D gene uncertain. Deletions cut 3 bases from V and 3 bases from J, with 9 bases between. Germline assignment: CDR1 GTSNPN and CDR2 SVGIG (reference sequence). This CDR3 is built from 13 residues. The CDR3 loop reads CAWSGGNNQPQHF. In DNA form, the CDR3 reads TGTGCCTGGAGCGGAGGGAACAATCAGCCCCAGCATTTT. Using reference TRBV30 and TRBJ1-5 for the parts outside the CDR3, the full variable domain is SQTIHQWPATLVQPVGSPLSLECTVEGTSNPNLYWYRQAAGRGLQLLFYSVGIGQISSEVPQNLSASRPQDRQFILSSKKLLLSDSGFYLCAWSGGNNQPQHFGDGTRLSIL.

This chain joins TRBV2 and TRBJ1-2; 12 nucleotides agree with TRBD1. The CDR3 loop spans 12 amino acids. Germline V lookup: CDR1 SNHLY, CDR2 FYNNEI. The V segment lost 8 bases and the J segment 7 bases; nucleotides outside the gene matches: 2. In DNA form, the CDR3 reads TGTGCCAGCGGGACAGGGGGCGGTGGCTACACCTTC. Protein product: CASGTGGGGYTF.

This clonotype was counted ten times or more. The DNA for the CDR3 is TGTGCCAGCAGTTACTCGACAGGGGGCTATGGCTACACCTTC. This translates into CASSYSTGGYGYTF. The chain couples TRBV6-5 to TRBJ1-2; 9 bases align to TRBD1. The CDR3 has 14 residues. With V trimmed by 0 bases and J by 4 bases, 0 bases remained unmatched. Per germline, CDR1 MNHEY and CDR2 SVGAGI.

This clonotype appeared many times. In nucleotides, the CDR3 is TGTGCCAGCAGCCAGGGACTAGCGCATCAAGAGACCCAGTACTTC. It encodes CASSQGLAHQETQYF. The chain recombines TRBV7-2 with TRBJ2-5; 10 bases align to TRBD2. CDR1 SGHTA and CDR2 FQGNSA come from the germline V gene. This CDR3 is built from 15 residues. V was pared by 5 bases and J by 2 bases, with 5 bases of the junction left unmatched.

This clonotype was recorded at least ten times. This chain links TRBV12-3 or TRBV12-4 with TRBJ1-1; D unresolved. V lost 2 bases, J lost 1 base, and 8 bases lay in between. This CDR3 has 14 amino acids. The CDR3: CASSLPRENTEAFF. CDR3 bases: TGTGCCAGCAGTTTACCAAGGGAGAACACTGAAGCTTTCTTT.

J is TRBJ1-5 and V is TRBV7-7; 9 positions agree with TRBD1. Germline V gene lookup returns CDR1 SSHAT and CDR2 FNYEAQ (reference sequence). The J segment lost 6 bases and the V segment lost 5 bases, leaving 8 bases of the junction unmatched. This CDR3 has 15 residues. This chain's CDR3 is CASSPGGTGSQPQHF. Here the CDR3 DNA reads TGTGCCAGCAGCCCAGGGGGGACAGGGAGTCAGCCCCAGCATTTT.

This clonotype has only a few counts. This rearrangement joins TRBV7-8 to TRBJ1-4; 10 bases are shared with TRBD1. The CDR3 has 16 amino acids. The germline V gene has CDR1 SGHVS and CDR2 FQNEAQ. Losses at the gene ends were 3 bases for V and 7 bases for J; bases not matched to a gene: 8. The CDR3 coding sequence is TGTGCCAGCAGCTTGGGACAGGGGAGGCTCGGTGAAAAACTGTTTTTT. Protein: CASSLGQGRLGEKLFF.

This clonotype was seen repeatedly, ten times or more. The chain links TRBV29-1 to TRBJ2-5; 9 bases are shared with TRBD2. The CDR3 sequence is 14 residues long. Germline V CDR1 and CDR2: SQVTM, ANQGSEA. The V segment lost 4 bases and the J segment 6 bases; nucleotides outside the gene matches: 9. CDR3 loop: CSVGSGSYGKTQYF. CDR3 DNA: TGCAGCGTTGGTAGCGGGAGTTATGGGAAGACCCAGTACTTC.

The rearrangement uses TRBV4-1 and TRBJ2-6; D unclear. V gave up 6 bases and J gave up 0 bases, with 9 bases separating them. Germline values: CDR1 MGHRA, CDR2 YSYEKL. This CDR3 is built from 15 residues. In DNA form, the CDR3 reads TGCGCCAGCAGAGCAGTGGGCTCTGGGGCCAACGTCCTGACTTTC. This encodes CASRAVGSGANVLTF.

This clonotype was counted ten times or more. The CDR3 DNA is TGTGCCAGCAGCTTACTAGCGGGAGAATTCCACGAGCAGTACTTC. Protein: CASSLLAGEFHEQYF. The chain couples TRBV7-2 to TRBJ2-7; 10 nucleotides align to TRBD2. Unmatched junction bases numbered 6, after V lost 2 bases and J lost 5 bases. Germline V gene sequence: CDR1 SGHTA, CDR2 FQGNSA. The CDR3 has 15 residues.

CDR3 nucleotide sequence: TGTGCCAGCATAAAGGAAATGAACACTGAAGCTTTCTTT. Its protein product is CASIKEMNTEAFF. This rearrangement joins TRBV7-2 to TRBJ1-1; D gene ambiguous. Trimming took off 7 bases at V and 0 bases at J, with 9 bases between the two ends. The CDR3 spans 13 residues. Germline CDR1 is SGHTA and CDR2 is FQGNSA.

The table lists this clonotype with many counts. The chain has TRBV13 and TRBJ2-7; D is perhaps TRBD2 (6 bases). With 7 bases removed from V and 7 bases from J, the gap between germline ends came to 17 bases. Per the germline V gene, CDR1 is PRHDT and CDR2 is FYEKMQ (reference sequence). This CDR3 has 13 residues. The CDR3 sequence is CASIQRGTWEQYF. As DNA, the CDR3 is TGTGCCAGCATCCAACGTGGGACTTGGGAGCAGTACTTC.

V and J are TRBV9 and TRBJ2-3; TRBD1 aligns across 9 bases. CDR3 length: 17 residues. The trim removed 3 bases at V and 0 bases at J, leaving 8 bases unmatched. Germline CDR1 reads SGDLS; CDR2 reads YYNGEE. The CDR3 region is CASSGLGQGYSTDTQYF. The CDR3 bases are TGTGCCAGCAGCGGATTGGGACAGGGCTATAGCACAGATACGCAGTATTTT.

This clonotype was seen only a few times. The genes are TRBV20-1 and TRBJ2-7; D unclear. Germline values: CDR1 DFQATT, CDR2 SNEGSKA (reference sequence). The CDR3 length is 12 residues. V lost 5 bases and J lost 6, with 14 bases in between. CDR3 in amino acids: CSAPVGLSEQYF. Here the CDR3 DNA reads TGCAGTGCTCCGGTGGGGTTAAGCGAGCAGTACTTC.

The chain joins TRBV7-2 to TRBJ2-5; 12 bases align to TRBD2. Germline V gene lookup returns CDR1 SGHTA and CDR2 FQGNSA. J lost 5 bases, V lost 5 bases, and 12 bases had no gene match. The CDR3 contains 17 residues. CDR3 sequence reads: CASSQTPPGLAGETQYF. In DNA, the CDR3 is TGTGCCAGCAGCCAAACGCCTCCGGGACTAGCGGGCGAGACCCAGTACTTC.

This sequence joins TRBV5-4 and TRBJ2-5, with 7 bases identical to TRBD1. Per germline, CDR1 SGHNT and CDR2 YYREEE (reference sequence). The CDR3 covers 15 residues. V was pared by 2 bases and J by 4 bases, with 8 bases of the junction left unmatched. CDR3 loop: CASSLQGRGAETQYF. DNA for the CDR3: TGTGCCAGCAGCTTACAGGGGAGAGGGGCAGAGACCCAGTACTTC.

This clonotype has a handful of counts. The rearrangement links TRBV11-2 to TRBJ1-5; D is unresolved. Per the germline V gene, CDR1 is SGHAT and CDR2 is FQNNGV. The CDR3 spans 13 residues. V shed 0 bases and J shed 7 bases, with 7 bases lying between them. CDR3: CASSLELGQPQHF. The CDR3 bases are TGTGCCAGCAGCTTAGAATTGGGGCAGCCCCAGCATTTT. The full variable domain, its missing parts supplied by reference TRBV11-2 and TRBJ1-5, is EAGVAQSPRYKIIEKRQSVAFWCNPISGHATLYWYQQILGQGPKLLIQFQNNGVVDDSQLPKDRFSAERLKGVDSTLKIQPAKLEDSAVYLCASSLELGQPQHFGDGTRLSIL.

This clonotype came up a few times. The rearrangement links TRBV5-5 to TRBJ2-1; the D is unclear. Per the germline V gene, CDR1 is SGHKS and CDR2 is YYEKEE (reference sequence). The V end lost 0 bases, the J end lost 9 bases, and 10 bases lay between the germline ends. The CDR3 has 13 residues. In nucleotides, the CDR3 is TGTGCCAGCAGCTTGGCACCCGCCGCTGAGCAGTTCTTC. Translation gives CASSLAPAAEQFF.

This clonotype was seen ten or more times. The gene calls are TRBV2 and TRBJ1-2; the D gene is possibly TRBD1 (6 bases). Germline V CDR1 and CDR2: SNHLY, FYNNEI. CDR3 length: 17 amino acids. The ends were cut back, 6 bases at V and 2 bases at J, with 22 bases in the middle. The CDR3 loop is CASSSGGAPGRNYGYTF. CDR3 coding DNA: TGTGCCAGCAGCTCCGGGGGCGCGCCGGGTAGAAACTATGGCTACACCTTC.

The V call is TRBV5-1, the J call TRBJ2-5, with 10 bases lining up with TRBD2. Germline CDR1 and CDR2: SGHRS and YFSETQ. The length of the CDR3 is 15 residues. Trimming took 4 bases from V and 0 from J; bases not matched to a gene: 3. In DNA, the CDR3 is TGCGCCAGCAGCGTTAGCGGGGGGTACCAAGAGACCCAGTACTTC. It specifies CASSVSGGYQETQYF.

As regards this clonotype: A read error may produce the germline difference seen at one junction end. The J gene is TRBJ1-5, the V gene TRBV27; the D gene is possibly TRBD1 (5 bases). The CDR3 consists of 14 residues. The V gene's germline CDR1 is MNHEY and CDR2 SMNVEV (reference sequence). The CDR3 reads CASSPQGYNQSQHF. The CDR3 coding sequence is TGTGCCAGCAGTCCGCAGGGATACAATCAGTCCCAGCATTTT.

This clonotype was counted ten times or more. The gene calls are TRBV5-1 and TRBJ1-4; D is uncertain. The V and J ends lost 0 bases and 4 bases respectively, with 4 bases between them. This CDR3 region has 13 residues. Germline loops: CDR1 SGHRS, CDR2 YFSETQ. CDR3 sequence (DNA): TGCGCCAGCAGCTTGGGAGGTAATGAAAAACTGTTTTTT. This sequence encodes CASSLGGNEKLFF.